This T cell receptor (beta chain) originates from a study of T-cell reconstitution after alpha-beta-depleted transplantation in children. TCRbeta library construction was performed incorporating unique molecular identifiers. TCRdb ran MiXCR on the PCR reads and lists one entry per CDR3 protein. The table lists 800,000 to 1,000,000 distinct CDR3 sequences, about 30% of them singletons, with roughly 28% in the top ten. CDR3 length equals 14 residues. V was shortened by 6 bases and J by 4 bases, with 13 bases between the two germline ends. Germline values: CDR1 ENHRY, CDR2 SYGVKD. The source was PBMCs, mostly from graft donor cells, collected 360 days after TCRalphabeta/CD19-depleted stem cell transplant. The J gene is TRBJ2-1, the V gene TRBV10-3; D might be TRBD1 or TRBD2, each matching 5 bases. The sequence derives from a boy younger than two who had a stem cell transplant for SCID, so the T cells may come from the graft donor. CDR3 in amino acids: CAIRPGTVYNEQFF. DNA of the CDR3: TGTGCCATCAGGCCCGGGACGGTTTACAATGAGCAGTTCTTC.